One and the same sample provided the 11 T cell receptor beta chains below, sequenced in a study of T cell repertoires in cytomegalovirus infection. TCRdb fed the reads into MiXCR, producing one record per CDR3 protein. Of some 100,000 distinct CDR3 sequences in the sample, under 30% were seen once. These TCRs are of unknown antigen specificity. The sequenced sample was CD8+ T cells from cultured PBMCs, obtained from culture after CMV antigen stimulation. The receptors here all came from a human donor in good health (CMV status not recorded). Some clones in this sample may be carry-over from other donors' samples.

This clonotype was detected only a few times. The gene calls are TRBV6-1 and TRBJ2-7; no definite D call. Trimming removed 1 base at V and 5 bases at J, with 12 bases between. Looked up from germline, CDR1 is MNHNS and CDR2 is SASEGT. The CDR3 is 14 amino acids. The CDR3 sequence is CASSEVGSLDEQYF. CDR3 DNA: TGTGCCAGCAGTGAAGTGGGCAGCCTCGACGAGCAGTACTTC.

This clonotype was seen many times. The chain uses TRBV28 and TRBJ1-5, with D uncertain. From germline, CDR1 is MDHEN and CDR2 SYDVKM. V dropped 1 base and J dropped 9 bases, with 7 bases sitting between them. The length of the CDR3 is 12 residues. CDR3 DNA: TGTGCCAGCAGTTTATTTGGTAGGCCCCAGCATTTT. It specifies CASSLFGRPQHF.

There are a few counts of this clonotype. The rearrangement uses TRBV12-3 or TRBV12-4 and TRBJ2-7, with D perhaps matching TRBD1 (6 bases). Trimming removed 6 bases from V and 10 bases from J, with 16 bases in between. The length of the CDR3 is 12 residues. The CDR3 nucleotides read TGTGCCAGCAGCCTCGGGACAACACTACAGTACTTC. Its protein is CASSLGTTLQYF.

The chain has TRBV10-3 and TRBJ1-1, with a tentative D call TRBD1 (5 bases). Trimming cost V 0 bases and J 7 bases, with 18 bases left between them. The CDR3 is 16 amino acids. Germline lookup yields CDR1 ENHRY and CDR2 SYGVKD. The CDR3 loop is CAISESLAYSQGEAFF. CDR3 sequence (DNA): TGTGCCATCAGTGAGTCCTTAGCTTACTCGCAGGGTGAAGCTTTCTTT.

The chain couples TRBV25-1 to TRBJ2-5; the D gene is possibly TRBD2 (6 bases). V lost 1 base and J 1 base, leaving 13 bases between the germline ends. The CDR3 has 16 residues. In germline, CDR1 is MGHDK, CDR2 SYGVNS. CDR3 residues: CASSEFGTGLQETQYF. The DNA for the CDR3 is TGTGCCAGCAGTGAATTCGGGACGGGACTCCAAGAGACCCAGTACTTC. Supplemented by reference TRBV25-1 and TRBJ2-5, the full variable domain reads EADIYQTPRYLVIGTGKKITLECSQTMGHDKMYWYQQDPGMELHLIHYSYGVNSTEKGDLSSESTVSRIRTEHFPLTLESARPSHTSQYLCASSEFGTGLQETQYFGPGTRLLVL.

A few counts support this clonotype. J is TRBJ1-1 and V is TRBV5-5; TRBD1 matches 10 bases. The CDR3 has 17 residues. Germline V CDR1 and CDR2: SGHKS, YYEKEE (reference sequence). V dropped 2 bases and J dropped 4; count of bases not matched to a gene: 11. The CDR3 is CASSFLPAGTGATEAFF. CDR3 nucleotide sequence: TGTGCCAGCAGCTTTCTCCCCGCCGGGACAGGGGCCACTGAAGCTTTCTTT.

This sequence joins TRBV5-1 and TRBJ2-7; the D gene is possibly TRBD1 (5 bases). The CDR3 extends over 14 amino acids. In germline, CDR1 is SGHRS, CDR2 YFSETQ. Trimming removed 0 bases from V and 3 bases from J, with 10 bases in between. CDR3 DNA: TGCGCCAGCAGCTTGGATGGACAATACTACGAGCAGTACTTC. This gives the protein CASSLDGQYYEQYF.

This clonotype has just one count. V usage is TRBV5-5 and J usage is TRBJ2-1; D is unresolved. This CDR3 has 13 residues. The V end lost 0 bases, the J end lost 9 bases, and 10 bases lay between the germline ends. The germline V gene encodes CDR1 SGHKS and CDR2 YYEKEE (reference sequence). In DNA form, the CDR3 reads TGTGCCAGCAGCTTGGGAGAACGTAGTGAGCAGTTCTTC. Residues: CASSLGERSEQFF.

This clonotype has more than one count but fewer than ten. V usage is TRBV6-1 and J usage is TRBJ2-5; TRBD2 is a possible D gene (6 bases). Between the trimmed V and J ends, which lost 2 bases and 4 bases, there was a span of 20 bases. Germline-derived CDR1 and CDR2 are MNHNS and SASEGT. This CDR3 is built from 17 residues. CDR3 protein: CASSESPGTSVGETQYF. DNA of the CDR3: TGTGCCAGCAGTGAATCCCCCGGGACTTCAGTCGGAGAGACCCAGTACTTC.

This clonotype was seen just once. The chain has TRBV19 and TRBJ2-7; perhaps TRBD2 as D (5 bases). Trimming cost V 2 bases and J 1 base, with 9 bases left between them. This CDR3 contains 14 residues. Germline V gene data show CDR1 as LNHDA and CDR2 as SQIVND (reference sequence). The CDR3 loop is CASSIFPGSYEQYF. The CDR3 region has the DNA TGTGCCAGTAGTATATTCCCGGGGTCCTACGAGCAGTACTTC.

The rearrangement joins TRBV6-5 to TRBJ1-4; D not resolved. The V gene's germline CDR1 is MNHEY and CDR2 SVGAGI. Trimming took 0 bases from V and 0 from J, leaving 11 bases between them. The CDR3 contains 17 residues. CDR3 residues: CASSYSNAYATNEKLFF. Here the CDR3 DNA reads TGTGCCAGCAGTTACTCGAATGCGTATGCAACTAATGAAAAACTGTTTTTT.